This T cell receptor beta chain was observed in a study of graft-versus-host responses after intestinal transplantation. Irradiated, violet-dye-labeled stimulators (around 200,000) were plated alongside around 200,000 CFSE-labeled responders. Findings and limits, study-wide: Some GvH clones appeared in ileal mucosa or blood before recipient bone marrow.

In this sample, this clone turned up a few times. The method was immunoSEQ multiplex PCR; TCRdb's version includes in-frame clones alone and lacks a portion of them. The sample gives about 23,000 clones, approximately 40% of which show up once; around 1.4% is in the top ten. The CDR3 runs 11 residues. V dropped 3 bases and J dropped 2 bases, with 1 base sitting between them. Germline-derived CDR1 and CDR2 are MDHEN and SYDVKM. The sequence was obtained from a human patient who was an organ donor for intestinal transplantation. Sequencing used alloreactive CD8+ T cells from a mixed lymphocyte reaction culture, obtained before transplantation. Specified subset: CFSE-low proliferating T cells sorted from approximately 6-day pre-transplant mixed lymphocyte reaction (GvH or HvG direction). The chain couples TRBV28 to TRBJ1-2; D remains ambiguous. CDR3 coding DNA: TGTGCCAGCAGTTTCAACTATGGCTACACCTTC. It translates to CASSFNYGYTF.